The clone carrying this T cell receptor beta chain was seen repeatedly, ten times or more. Its antigen is undetermined. This entry belongs to a study of CD8 T cells in ankylosing spondylitis. Study-wide results and limits: Researchers report that disease-linked clones proved CD8+ and relatively rare in peripheral blood. Several of the motif variants were reported before in synovial fluid and blood from reactive arthritis. In ankylosing spondylitis blood, a motif of 7 to 9 highly homologous TCR beta variants appeared characteristic.

The authors made TCR beta libraries by quantitative 5'-RACE with molecular barcodes. TCRdb ran MiXCR on the 5' RACE reads and lists one entry per CDR3 protein. In the table there are approximately 140,000 distinct CDR3 sequences, 7% to 10% of which are singletons. The sequenced sample was synovial fluid, either unsorted or a sorted T cell fraction (not recorded which). This receptor was identified in a male donor with ankylosing spondylitis.

CDR3 residues: CASSLVNYEQYF. The DNA for the CDR3 is TGTGCCAGCAGCTTAGTTAACTACGAGCAGTACTTC. The rearrangement links TRBV7-9 to TRBJ2-7; D unresolved. The CDR3 covers 12 residues. Looked up from germline, CDR1 is SEHNR and CDR2 is FQNEAQ (reference sequence). V dropped 1 base and J dropped 3 bases, with 4 bases sitting between them.